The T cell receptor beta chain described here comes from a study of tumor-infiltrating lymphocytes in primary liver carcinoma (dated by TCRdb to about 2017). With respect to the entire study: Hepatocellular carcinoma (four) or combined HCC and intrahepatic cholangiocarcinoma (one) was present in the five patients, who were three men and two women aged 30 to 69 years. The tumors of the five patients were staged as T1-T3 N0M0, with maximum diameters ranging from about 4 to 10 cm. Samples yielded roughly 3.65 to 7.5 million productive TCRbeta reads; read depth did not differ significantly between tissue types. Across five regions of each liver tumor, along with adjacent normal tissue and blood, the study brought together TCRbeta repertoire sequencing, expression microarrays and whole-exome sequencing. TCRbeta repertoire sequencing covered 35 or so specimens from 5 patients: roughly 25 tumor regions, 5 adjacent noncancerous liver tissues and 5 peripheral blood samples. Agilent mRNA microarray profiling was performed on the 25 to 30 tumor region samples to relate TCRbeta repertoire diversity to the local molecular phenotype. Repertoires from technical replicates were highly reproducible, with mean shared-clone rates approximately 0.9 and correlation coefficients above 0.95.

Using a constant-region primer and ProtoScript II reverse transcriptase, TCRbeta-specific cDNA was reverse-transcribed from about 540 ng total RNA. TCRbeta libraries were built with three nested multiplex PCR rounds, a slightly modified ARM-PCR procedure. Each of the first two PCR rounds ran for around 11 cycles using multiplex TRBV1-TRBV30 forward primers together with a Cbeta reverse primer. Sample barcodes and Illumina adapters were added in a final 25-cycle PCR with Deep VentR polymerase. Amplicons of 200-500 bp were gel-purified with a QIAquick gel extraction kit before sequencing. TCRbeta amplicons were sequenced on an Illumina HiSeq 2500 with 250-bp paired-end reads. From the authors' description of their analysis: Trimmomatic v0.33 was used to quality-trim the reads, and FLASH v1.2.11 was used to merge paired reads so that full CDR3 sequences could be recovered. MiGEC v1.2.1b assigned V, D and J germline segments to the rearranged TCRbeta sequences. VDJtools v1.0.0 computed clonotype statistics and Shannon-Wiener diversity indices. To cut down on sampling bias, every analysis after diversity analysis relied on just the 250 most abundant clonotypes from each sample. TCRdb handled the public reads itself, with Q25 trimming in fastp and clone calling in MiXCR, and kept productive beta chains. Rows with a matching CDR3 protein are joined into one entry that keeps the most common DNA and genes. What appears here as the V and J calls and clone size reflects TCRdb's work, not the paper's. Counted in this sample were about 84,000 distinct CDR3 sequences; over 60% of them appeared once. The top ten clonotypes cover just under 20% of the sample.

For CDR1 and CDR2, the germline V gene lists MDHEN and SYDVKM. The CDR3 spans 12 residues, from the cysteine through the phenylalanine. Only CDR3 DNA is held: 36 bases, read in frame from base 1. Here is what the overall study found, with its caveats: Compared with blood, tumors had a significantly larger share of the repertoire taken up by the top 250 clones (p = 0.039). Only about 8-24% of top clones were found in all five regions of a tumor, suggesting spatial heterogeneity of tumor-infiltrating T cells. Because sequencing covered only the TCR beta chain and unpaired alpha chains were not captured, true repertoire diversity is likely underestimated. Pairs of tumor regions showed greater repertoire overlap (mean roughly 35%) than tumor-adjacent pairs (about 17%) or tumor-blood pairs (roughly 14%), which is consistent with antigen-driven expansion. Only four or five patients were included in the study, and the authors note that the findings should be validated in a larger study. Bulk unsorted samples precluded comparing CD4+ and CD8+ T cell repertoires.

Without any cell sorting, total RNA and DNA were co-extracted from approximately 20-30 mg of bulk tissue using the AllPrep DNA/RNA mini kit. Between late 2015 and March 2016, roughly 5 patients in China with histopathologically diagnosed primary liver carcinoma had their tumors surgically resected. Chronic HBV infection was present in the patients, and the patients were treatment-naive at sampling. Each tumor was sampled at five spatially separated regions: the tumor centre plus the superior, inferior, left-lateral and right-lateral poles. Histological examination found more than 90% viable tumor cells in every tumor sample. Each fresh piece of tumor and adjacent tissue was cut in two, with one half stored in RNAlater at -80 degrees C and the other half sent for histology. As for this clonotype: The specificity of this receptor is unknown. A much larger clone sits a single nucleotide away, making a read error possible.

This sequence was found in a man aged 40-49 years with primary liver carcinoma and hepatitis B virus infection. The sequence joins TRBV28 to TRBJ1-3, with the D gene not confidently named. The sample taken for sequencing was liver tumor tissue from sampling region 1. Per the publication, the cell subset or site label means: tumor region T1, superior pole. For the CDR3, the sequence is CATHGSGKTIYF. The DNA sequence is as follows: TGTGCCACCCACGGGTCTGGAAAGACCATATATTTT.